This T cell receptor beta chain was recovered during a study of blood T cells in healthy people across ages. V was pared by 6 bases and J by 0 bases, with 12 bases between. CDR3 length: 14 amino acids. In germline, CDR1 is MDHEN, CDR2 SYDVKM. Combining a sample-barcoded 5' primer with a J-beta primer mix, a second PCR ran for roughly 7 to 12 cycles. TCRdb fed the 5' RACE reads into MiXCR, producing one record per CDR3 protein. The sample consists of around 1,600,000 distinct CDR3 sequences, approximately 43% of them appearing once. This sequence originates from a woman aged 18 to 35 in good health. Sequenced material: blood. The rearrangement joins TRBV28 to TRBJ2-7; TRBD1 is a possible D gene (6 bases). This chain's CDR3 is CASSKTGFSYEQYF. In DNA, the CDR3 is TGTGCCAGCAGCAAGACAGGTTTCTCCTACGAGCAGTACTTC. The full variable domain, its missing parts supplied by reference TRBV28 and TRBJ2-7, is DVKVTQSSRYLVKRTGEKVFLECVQDMDHENMFWYRQDPGLGLRLIYFSYDVKMKEKGDIPEGYSVSREKKERFSLILESASTNQTSMYLCASSKTGFSYEQYFGPGTRLTVT.